Following are 15 T cell receptor beta chains from one sample sequenced in a study of T cell responses to AZD1222 COVID-19 vaccine (dated by TCRdb to about 2021). Library method: the immunoSEQ multiplex PCR assay. TCRdb obtained this table from immuneACCESS and retained in-frame rearrangements with V and J assigned. These tables miss some clones; where compared with another copy, unresolved V genes account for less than half of the shortfall, and the remainder is unexplained. The sample table shows 95,000 to 150,000 clones, and roughly 84% are seen once. Jointly, the top ten make up about 28% of the sample. The sample's time point label, in plain terms: about 28 days (+/-7) after the second vaccine dose. Here the sequenced sample was peripheral blood, taken 28 days after the second AZD1222 dose. These TCRs come from an adult who received the AZD1222 COVID-19 vaccine.

The J gene is TRBJ1-3, the V gene TRBV6-6, with D uncertain. The CDR3 length is 14 residues. Trimming cost V 8 bases and J 1 base, with 12 bases left between them. Germline CDR1 MNHNY, CDR2 SVGAGI (reference sequence). CDR3 sequence reads: CASLTASSGNTIYF. The CDR3 DNA reads TGTGCCAGCCTGACGGCCTCTTCTGGAAACACCATATATTTT.

This sequence joins TRBV11-3 and TRBJ1-1; possible D gene TRBD1, 5 bases. Germline lookup yields CDR1 SGHNT and CDR2 YENEEA. The V end lost 3 bases, the J end lost 4 bases, and 9 bases lay between the germline ends. This CDR3 region has 13 residues. CDR3 in amino acids: CASSFREGTEAFF. The CDR3 region has the DNA TGTGCCAGCAGCTTCAGGGAGGGCACTGAAGCTTTCTTT.

CDR3 nucleotides: TGTGCCAGCAGACCAGGGGGCGGCTTCTATGGCTACACCTTC. Translated: CASRPGGGFYGYTF. The chain employs TRBV6-5 and TRBJ1-2, with TRBD1 matching over 8 bases. J was trimmed by 4 bases and V by 6 bases; bases with no gene match: 7. Per the germline V gene, CDR1 is MNHEY and CDR2 is SVGAGI. This CDR3 contains 14 residues.

The chain couples TRBV10-1 to TRBJ1-5; D not certain. Germline CDR1 reads WNHNN; CDR2 reads SYGVQD (reference sequence). Trimming took 7 bases from V and 2 from J, leaving 15 bases between them. The CDR3 totals 15 residues. The CDR3 here is CASIPPCRGNQPQHF. The CDR3 DNA follows: TGCGCCAGCATCCCCCCGTGTCGGGGCAATCAGCCCCAGCATTTT.

The rearrangement joins TRBV7-2 to TRBJ1-3, with TRBD1 matching 7 bases. The CDR3 extends over 15 amino acids. Germline trimming cut 0 bases from V and 5 bases from J; bases unmatched to any gene: 4. Germline CDR1 SGHTA, CDR2 FQGNSA. Here the CDR3 reads CASSLAGDSRNTIYF. CDR3 DNA sequence: TGTGCCAGCAGCTTAGCGGGGGACAGCCGAAACACCATATATTTT.

The chain recombines TRBV2 with TRBJ2-3; TRBD2 matches 11 bases. The germline V gene has CDR1 SNHLY and CDR2 FYNNEI. Trimming took 5 bases from V and 4 from J; bases not matched to a gene: 5. This CDR3 region has 15 residues. The CDR3 reads CASSNSGGGSDTQYF. In DNA, the CDR3 is TGTGCCAGCAGTAATAGCGGGGGGGGATCAGATACGCAGTATTTT.

This clone came up once. This chain joins TRBV29-1 and TRBJ2-2; 10 nucleotides align to TRBD2. Germline trimming cut 7 bases from V and 6 bases from J; bases unmatched to any gene: 8. The CDR3 totals 14 residues. Germline CDR1 and CDR2: SQVTM and ANQGSEA. The DNA of the CDR3 is TGCAGCGAGGAGCTAGCGGGGGTTTCCGGGGAGCTGTTTTTT. Amino acid sequence: CSEELAGVSGELFF.

V gene TRBV30 combines with J gene TRBJ2-7; D is undetermined. Germline lookup yields CDR1 GTSNPN and CDR2 SVGIG (reference sequence). Trimming took off 0 bases at V and 5 bases at J, with 14 bases between the two ends. The CDR3 extends over 14 amino acids. The CDR3 is CAWSVGRPFDEQYF. DNA of the CDR3: TGTGCCTGGAGTGTGGGCAGACCCTTCGACGAGCAGTACTTC.

The rearrangement joins TRBV4-3 to TRBJ2-5; 12 nucleotides line up with TRBD1. The CDR3 covers 17 residues. Per the germline V gene, CDR1 is LGHNA and CDR2 is YSLEER. V trimming: 0 bases; J trimming: 5 bases; junction bases outside the gene matches: 7. The CDR3 region is CASSQDLGTGGYETQYF. The CDR3 nucleotides are TGCGCCAGCAGCCAAGATCTAGGGACAGGGGGCTATGAGACCCAGTACTTC.

V and J are TRBV4-3 and TRBJ1-1; D is uncertain. Deletions cut 4 bases from V and 5 bases from J, with 17 bases between. The CDR3 spans 15 residues. Germline V lookup: CDR1 LGHNA, CDR2 YSLEER. The CDR3, as DNA: TGCGCCAGCAGCCCCTCCCGGGCGGAAGGTACTGAAGCTTTCTTT. Protein: CASSPSRAEGTEAFF.

The chain joins TRBV28 to TRBJ1-4; D is ambiguous. V gave up 10 bases and J gave up 7 bases, with 19 bases separating them. Germline-derived CDR1 and CDR2 are MDHEN and SYDVKM. The CDR3 is made up of 14 amino acids. The CDR3 bases are TGTGCCACAATATCGGGCGCCGTAGGTGAAAAACTGTTTTTT. Protein sequence: CATISGAVGEKLFF.

The chain is built from TRBV19 and TRBJ2-3; 16 bases match TRBD2. CDR3 length: 16 amino acids. Germline V lookup: CDR1 LNHDA, CDR2 SQIVND (reference sequence). The J segment lost 6 bases and the V segment lost 3 bases, leaving 3 bases of the junction unmatched. As DNA, the CDR3 is TGTGCCAGTAGTATCGGGACTAGCGGGGGGGCGGATACGCAGTATTTT. Translating it yields CASSIGTSGGADTQYF.

V is TRBV9 and J is TRBJ2-3; D may be TRBD1 or TRBD2 (6 bases each). The CDR3 consists of 15 residues. V was clipped by 1 base and J by 4 bases, with 13 bases between them. Germline V gene lookup returns CDR1 SGDLS and CDR2 YYNGEE. DNA for the CDR3: TGTGCCAGCAGCGTATGGCAGGGGAGGCCAGATACGCAGTATTTT. It codes for CASSVWQGRPDTQYF. Variable domain in full (rest from reference TRBV9 and TRBJ2-3): DSGVTQTPKHLITATGQRVTLRCSPRSGDLSVYWYQQSLDQGLQFLIQYYNGEERAKGNILERFSAQQFPDLHSELNLSSLELGDSALYFCASSVWQGRPDTQYFGPGTRLTVL.

Remarks on this clone: The sample has other DNA sequences that encode this CDR3 too. The chain combines TRBV19 with TRBJ2-5; 10 bases are a match to TRBD1. Trimming took 1 base from V and 3 from J; bases not matched to a gene: 2. CDR1 is LNHDA and CDR2 is SQIVND in the germline V gene (reference sequence). CDR3 length: 15 amino acids. The DNA of the CDR3 is TGTGCCAGTAGTATAGGGGGGACAGGGGAAGAGACCCAGTACTTC. It is translated as CASSIGGTGEETQYF. Drawing the rest from reference TRBV19 and TRBJ2-5, the complete variable domain is DGGITQSPKYLFRKEGQNVTLSCEQNLNHDAMYWYRQDPGQGLRLIYYSQIVNDFQKGDIAEGYSVSREKKESFPLTVTSAQKNPTAFYLCASSIGGTGEETQYFGPGTRLLVL.

This clone was observed a few times. This rearrangement joins TRBV19 to TRBJ2-7; TRBD2 might be the D (5 bases). Trimming took 0 bases from V and 4 from J, leaving 13 bases between them. The length of the CDR3 is 15 residues. CDR1 LNHDA and CDR2 SQIVND come from the germline V gene (reference sequence). CDR3 protein: CASSIEGSAGYEQYF. As DNA, the CDR3 is TGTGCCAGTAGTATAGAGGGGAGTGCTGGGTACGAGCAGTACTTC.